This T cell receptor (beta chain) was captured in a study of cytomegalovirus exposure and HLA in healthy donors. Study-level findings and limits: From TCR beta sequences, most subjects' HLA-A and HLA-B alleles were reportedly predicted accurately. Cytomegalovirus-associated TCR beta chains were listed, numbering around 150. Immune exposure data for these donors was limited to CMV serostatus.

The study ran its PCR with 60 Vbeta and 13 Jbeta primers. Per the original methods: Counted up in a later analysis, unique TCR beta chains came to 60 million to 95 million, with some 11 million shared. Profiling relied on immunoSEQ multiplex PCR, and the TCRdb table lists in-frame clones only, not all of them. Clonal size and the V and J genes are those of that table, whereas D and trimming came from the DNA. The sample holds some 120,000 clones, approximately 82% seen once. Germline trimming cut 5 bases from V and 2 bases from J; bases unmatched to any gene: 9. The CDR3 has 16 amino acids. Per the germline V gene, CDR1 is SGHRS and CDR2 is YFSETQ. About this clone: Antigen: not known.

The material sequenced was PBMCs. V usage is TRBV5-1 and J usage is TRBJ2-3, with 9 bases matching TRBD2. The sequence came from a man aged 30 to 45 in good health and CMV-seropositive. The CDR3 DNA reads TGCGCCAGCAGTTTTGGAACTAGCGGGTACACAGATACGCAGTATTTT. This translates into CASSFGTSGYTDTQYF. Full variable domain (outside the CDR3, taken from reference TRBV5-1 and TRBJ2-3): KAGVTQTPRYLIKTRGQQVTLSCSPISGHRSVSWYQQTPGQGLQFLFEYFSETQRNKGNFPGRFSGRQFSNSRSEMNVSTLELGDSALYLCASSFGTSGYTDTQYFGPGTRLTVL.